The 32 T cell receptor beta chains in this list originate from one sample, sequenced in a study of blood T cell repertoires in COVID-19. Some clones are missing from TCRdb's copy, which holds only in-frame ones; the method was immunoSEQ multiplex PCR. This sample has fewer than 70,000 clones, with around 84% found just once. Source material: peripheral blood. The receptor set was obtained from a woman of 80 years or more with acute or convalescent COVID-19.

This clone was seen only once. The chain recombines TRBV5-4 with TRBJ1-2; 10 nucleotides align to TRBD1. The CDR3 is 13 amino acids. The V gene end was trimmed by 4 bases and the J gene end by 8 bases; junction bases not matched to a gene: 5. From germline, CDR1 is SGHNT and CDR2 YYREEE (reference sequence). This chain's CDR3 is CASSADRGRGYTF. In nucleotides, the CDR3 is TGTGCCAGCAGCGCAGACAGGGGGCGCGGCTACACCTTC. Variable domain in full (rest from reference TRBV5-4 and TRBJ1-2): ETGVTQSPTHLIKTRGQQVTLRCSSQSGHNTVSWYQQALGQGPQFIFQYYREEENGRGNFPPRFSGLQFPNYSSELNVNALELDDSALYLCASSADRGRGYTFGSGTRLTVV.

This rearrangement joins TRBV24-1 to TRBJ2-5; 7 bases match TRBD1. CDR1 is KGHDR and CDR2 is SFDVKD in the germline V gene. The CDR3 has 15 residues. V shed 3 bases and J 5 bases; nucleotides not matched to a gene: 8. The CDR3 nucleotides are TGTGCCACCAGTGATACCAGACAGGGTAGGGAGACCCAGTACTTC. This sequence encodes CATSDTRQGRETQYF.

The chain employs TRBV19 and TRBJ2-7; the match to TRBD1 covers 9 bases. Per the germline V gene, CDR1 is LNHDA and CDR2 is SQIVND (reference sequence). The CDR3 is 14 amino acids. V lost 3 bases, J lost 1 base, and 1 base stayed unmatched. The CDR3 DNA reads TGTGCCAGTAGTATGGGACAGGGTTCCTACGAGCAGTACTTC. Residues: CASSMGQGSYEQYF.

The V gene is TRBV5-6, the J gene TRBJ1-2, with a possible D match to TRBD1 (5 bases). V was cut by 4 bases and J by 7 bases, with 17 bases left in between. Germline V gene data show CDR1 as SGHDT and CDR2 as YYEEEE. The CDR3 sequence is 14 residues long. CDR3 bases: TGTGCCAGCAGCAAGGGGACTCCACGGGCTGGCTACACCTTC. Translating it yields CASSKGTPRAGYTF.

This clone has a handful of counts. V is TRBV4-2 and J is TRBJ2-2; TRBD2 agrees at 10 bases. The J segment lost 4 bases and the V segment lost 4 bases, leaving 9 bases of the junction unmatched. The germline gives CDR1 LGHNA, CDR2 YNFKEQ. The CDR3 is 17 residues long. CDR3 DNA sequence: TGTGCCAGCAGCCGTAGGCTAGCGGGGGACATCACCGGGGAGCTGTTTTTT. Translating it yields CASSRRLAGDITGELFF.

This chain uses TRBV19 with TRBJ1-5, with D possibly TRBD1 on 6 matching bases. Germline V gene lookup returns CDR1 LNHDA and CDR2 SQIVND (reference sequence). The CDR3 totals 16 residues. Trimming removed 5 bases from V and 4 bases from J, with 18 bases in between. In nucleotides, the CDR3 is TGTGCCAGTAGTCCCCAAGGAGGGGGGGTAAATCAGCCCCAGCATTTT. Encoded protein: CASSPQGGGVNQPQHF. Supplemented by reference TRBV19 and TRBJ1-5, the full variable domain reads DGGITQSPKYLFRKEGQNVTLSCEQNLNHDAMYWYRQDPGQGLRLIYYSQIVNDFQKGDIAEGYSVSREKKESFPLTVTSAQKNPTAFYLCASSPQGGGVNQPQHFGDGTRLSIL.

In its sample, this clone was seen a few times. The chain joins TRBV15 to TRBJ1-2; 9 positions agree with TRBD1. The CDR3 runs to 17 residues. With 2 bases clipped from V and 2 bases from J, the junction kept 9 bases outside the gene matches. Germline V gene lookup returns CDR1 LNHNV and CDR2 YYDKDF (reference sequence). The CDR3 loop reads CATSRPGPGQGNYGYTF. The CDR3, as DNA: TGTGCCACCAGCAGACCGGGACCGGGACAGGGAAACTATGGCTACACCTTC. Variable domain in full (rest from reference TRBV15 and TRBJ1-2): DAMVIQNPRYQVTQFGKPVTLSCSQTLNHNVMYWYQQKSSQAPKLLFHYYDKDFNNEADTPDNFQSRRPNTSFCFLDIRSPGLGDTAMYLCATSRPGPGQGNYGYTFGSGTRLTVV.

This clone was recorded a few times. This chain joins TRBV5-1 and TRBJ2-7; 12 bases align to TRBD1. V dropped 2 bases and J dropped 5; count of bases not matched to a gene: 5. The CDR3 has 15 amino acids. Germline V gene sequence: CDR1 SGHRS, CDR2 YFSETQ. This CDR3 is CASSFAGTGGDEQYF. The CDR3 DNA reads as TGCGCCAGCAGCTTCGCCGGGACAGGGGGCGACGAGCAGTACTTC. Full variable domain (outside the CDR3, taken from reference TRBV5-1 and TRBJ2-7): KAGVTQTPRYLIKTRGQQVTLSCSPISGHRSVSWYQQTPGQGLQFLFEYFSETQRNKGNFPGRFSGRQFSNSRSEMNVSTLELGDSALYLCASSFAGTGGDEQYFGPGTRLTVT.

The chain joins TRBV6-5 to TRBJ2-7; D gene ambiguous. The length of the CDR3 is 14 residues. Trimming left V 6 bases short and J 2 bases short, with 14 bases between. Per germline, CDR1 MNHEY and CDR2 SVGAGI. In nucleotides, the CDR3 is TGTGCCAGCAGCGCCCTCGTTGGGCCCTACGAGCAGTACTTC. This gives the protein CASSALVGPYEQYF.

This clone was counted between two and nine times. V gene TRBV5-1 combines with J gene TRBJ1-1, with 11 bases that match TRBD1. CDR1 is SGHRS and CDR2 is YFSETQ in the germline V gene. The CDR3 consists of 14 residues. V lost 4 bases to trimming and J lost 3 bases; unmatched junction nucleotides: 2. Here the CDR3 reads CASSEDRGHTEAFF. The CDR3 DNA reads TGCGCCAGCAGCGAGGACAGGGGGCACACTGAAGCTTTCTTT.

The CDR3 spells CASSSAGQGIYGYTF. CDR3 bases: TGTGCCAGCAGTTCTGCGGGACAGGGGATCTATGGCTACACCTTC. The chain combines TRBV6-5 with TRBJ1-2; 10 nucleotides align to TRBD1. The length of the CDR3 is 15 residues. With V trimmed by 4 bases and J by 4 bases, 6 bases remained unmatched. Per germline, CDR1 MNHEY and CDR2 SVGAGI.

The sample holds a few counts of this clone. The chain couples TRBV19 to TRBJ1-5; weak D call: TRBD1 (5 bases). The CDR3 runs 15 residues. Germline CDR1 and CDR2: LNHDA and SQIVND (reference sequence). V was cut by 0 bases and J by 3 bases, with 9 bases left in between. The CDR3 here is CASSIEDTTNQPQHF. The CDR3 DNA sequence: TGTGCCAGTAGTATAGAGGACACTACCAATCAGCCCCAGCATTTT.

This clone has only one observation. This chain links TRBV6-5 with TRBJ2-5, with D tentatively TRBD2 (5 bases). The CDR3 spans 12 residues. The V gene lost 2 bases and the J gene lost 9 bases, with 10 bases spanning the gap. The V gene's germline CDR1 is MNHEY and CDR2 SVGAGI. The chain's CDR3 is CASSYAREAQYF. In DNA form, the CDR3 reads TGTGCCAGCAGTTACGCCCGGGAAGCCCAGTACTTC.

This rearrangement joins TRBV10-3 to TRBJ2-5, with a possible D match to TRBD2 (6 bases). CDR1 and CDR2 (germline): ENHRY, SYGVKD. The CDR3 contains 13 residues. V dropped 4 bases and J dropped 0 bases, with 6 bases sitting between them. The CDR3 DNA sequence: TGTGCCATCAGTGCGGGGGACCAAGAGACCCAGTACTTC. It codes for CAISAGDQETQYF.

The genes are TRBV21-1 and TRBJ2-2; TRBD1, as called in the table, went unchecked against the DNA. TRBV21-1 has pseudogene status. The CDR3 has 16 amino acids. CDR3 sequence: CASSLLGQSFTGELFF. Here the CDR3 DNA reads TGTGCCAGCAGCCTTCTGGGACAGAGCTTCACCGGGGAGCTGTTTTTT.

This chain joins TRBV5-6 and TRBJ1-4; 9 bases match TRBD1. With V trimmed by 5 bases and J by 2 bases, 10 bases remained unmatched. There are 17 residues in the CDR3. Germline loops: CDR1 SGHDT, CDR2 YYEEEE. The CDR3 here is CASRAGTGFGTNEKLFF. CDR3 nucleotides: TGTGCCAGCAGGGCCGGGACAGGGTTTGGGACTAATGAAAAACTGTTTTTT.

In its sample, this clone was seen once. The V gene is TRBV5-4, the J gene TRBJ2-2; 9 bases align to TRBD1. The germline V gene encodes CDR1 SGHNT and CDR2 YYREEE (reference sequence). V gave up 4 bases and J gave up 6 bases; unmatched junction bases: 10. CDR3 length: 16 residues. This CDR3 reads CASSIPGTGPAGELFF. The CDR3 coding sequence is TGTGCCAGCAGCATACCCGGGACAGGGCCGGCCGGGGAGCTGTTTTTT.

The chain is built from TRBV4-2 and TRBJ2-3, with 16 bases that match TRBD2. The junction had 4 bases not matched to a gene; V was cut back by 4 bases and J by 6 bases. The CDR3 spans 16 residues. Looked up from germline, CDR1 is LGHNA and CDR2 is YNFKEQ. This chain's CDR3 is CASSLGLAGGHDTQYF. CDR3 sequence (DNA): TGTGCCAGCAGCCTGGGACTAGCGGGGGGGCATGATACGCAGTATTTT.

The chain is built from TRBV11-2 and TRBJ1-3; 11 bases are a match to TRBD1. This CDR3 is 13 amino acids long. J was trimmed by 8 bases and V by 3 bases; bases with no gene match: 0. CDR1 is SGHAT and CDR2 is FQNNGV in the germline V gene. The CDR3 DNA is TGTGCCAGCAGCTTGGGACAGGGGGACACCATATATTTT. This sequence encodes CASSLGQGDTIYF.

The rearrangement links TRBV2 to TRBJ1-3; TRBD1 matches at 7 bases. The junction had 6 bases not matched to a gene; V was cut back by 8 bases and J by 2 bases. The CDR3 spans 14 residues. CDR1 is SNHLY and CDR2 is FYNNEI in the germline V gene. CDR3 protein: CASDQQGTGNTIYF. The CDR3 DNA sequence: TGTGCCAGCGATCAACAGGGGACTGGAAACACCATATATTTT.

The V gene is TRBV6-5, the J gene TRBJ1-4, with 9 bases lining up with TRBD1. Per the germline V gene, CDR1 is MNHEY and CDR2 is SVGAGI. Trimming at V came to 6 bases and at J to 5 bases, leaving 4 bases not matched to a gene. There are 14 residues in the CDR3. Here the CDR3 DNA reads TGTGCCAGCAGATTAACAGGGGGCAATGAAAAACTGTTTTTT. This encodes CASRLTGGNEKLFF.

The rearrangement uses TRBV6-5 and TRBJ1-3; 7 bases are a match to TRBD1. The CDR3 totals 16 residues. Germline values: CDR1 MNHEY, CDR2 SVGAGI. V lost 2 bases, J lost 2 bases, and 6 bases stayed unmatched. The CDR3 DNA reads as TGTGCCAGCAGTTACACAATACAGGGGACTGGAAACACCATATATTTT. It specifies CASSYTIQGTGNTIYF.

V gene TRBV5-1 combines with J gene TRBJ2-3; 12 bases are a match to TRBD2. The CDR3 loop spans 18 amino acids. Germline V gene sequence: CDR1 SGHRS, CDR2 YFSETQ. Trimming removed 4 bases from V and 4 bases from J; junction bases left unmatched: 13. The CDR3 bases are TGCGCCAGCAGCCCCCTATCCCCCACTAGCGGGGGGCCAGATACGCAGTATTTT. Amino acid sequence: CASSPLSPTSGGPDTQYF. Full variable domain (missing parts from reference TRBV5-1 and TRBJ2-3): KAGVTQTPRYLIKTRGQQVTLSCSPISGHRSVSWYQQTPGQGLQFLFEYFSETQRNKGNFPGRFSGRQFSNSRSEMNVSTLELGDSALYLCASSPLSPTSGGPDTQYFGPGTRLTVL.

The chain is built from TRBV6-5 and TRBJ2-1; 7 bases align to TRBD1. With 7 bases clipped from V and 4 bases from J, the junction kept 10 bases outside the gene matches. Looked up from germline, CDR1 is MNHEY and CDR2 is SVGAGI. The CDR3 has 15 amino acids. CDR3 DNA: TGTGCCAGCAATTTGGGACAGAACCCATACAATGAGCAGTTCTTC. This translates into CASNLGQNPYNEQFF.

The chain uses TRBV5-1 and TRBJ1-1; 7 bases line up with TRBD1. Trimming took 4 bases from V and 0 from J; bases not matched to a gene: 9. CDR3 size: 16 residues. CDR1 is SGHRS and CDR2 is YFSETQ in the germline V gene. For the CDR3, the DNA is TGCGCCAGCAGCCCAGGGACAGTTAATATGAACACTGAAGCTTTCTTT. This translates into CASSPGTVNMNTEAFF.

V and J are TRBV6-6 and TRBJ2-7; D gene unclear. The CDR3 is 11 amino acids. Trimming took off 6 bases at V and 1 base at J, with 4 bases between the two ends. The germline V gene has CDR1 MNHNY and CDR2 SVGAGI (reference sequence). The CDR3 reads CASSQSYEQYF. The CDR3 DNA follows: TGTGCCAGCAGCCAATCCTACGAGCAGTACTTC.

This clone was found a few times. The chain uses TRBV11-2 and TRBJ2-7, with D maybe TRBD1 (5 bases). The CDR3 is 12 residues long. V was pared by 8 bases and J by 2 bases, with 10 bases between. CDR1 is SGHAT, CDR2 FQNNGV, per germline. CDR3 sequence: CASGMTAYEQYF. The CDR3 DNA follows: TGTGCCAGCGGGATGACAGCCTACGAGCAGTACTTC.

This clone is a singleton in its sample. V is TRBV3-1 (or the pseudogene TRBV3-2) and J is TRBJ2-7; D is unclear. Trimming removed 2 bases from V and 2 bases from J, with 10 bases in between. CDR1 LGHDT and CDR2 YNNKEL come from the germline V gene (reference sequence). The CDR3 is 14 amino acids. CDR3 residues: CASSQRSHTYEQYF. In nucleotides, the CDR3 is TGTGCCAGCAGCCAACGATCACACACCTACGAGCAGTACTTC.

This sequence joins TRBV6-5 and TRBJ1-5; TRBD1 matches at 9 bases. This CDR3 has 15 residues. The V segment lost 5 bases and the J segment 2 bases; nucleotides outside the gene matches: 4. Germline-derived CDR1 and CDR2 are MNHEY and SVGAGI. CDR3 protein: CASSPTGGGNQPQHF. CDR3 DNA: TGTGCCAGCAGTCCTACAGGGGGCGGCAATCAGCCCCAGCATTTT.

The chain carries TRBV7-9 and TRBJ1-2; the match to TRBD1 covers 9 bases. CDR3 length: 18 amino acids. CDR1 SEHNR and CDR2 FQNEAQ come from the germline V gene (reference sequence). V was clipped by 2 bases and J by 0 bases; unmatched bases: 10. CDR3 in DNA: TGTGCCAGCAGCTTAAAAGGGACAGGGCATATAACTAACTATGGCTACACCTTC. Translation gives CASSLKGTGHITNYGYTF. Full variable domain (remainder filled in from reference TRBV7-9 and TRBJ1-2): DTGVSQNPRHKITKRGQNVTFRCDPISEHNRLYWYRQTLGQGPEFLTYFQNEAQLEKSRLLSDRFSAERPKGSFSTLEIQRTEQGDSAMYLCASSLKGTGHITNYGYTFGSGTRLTVV.

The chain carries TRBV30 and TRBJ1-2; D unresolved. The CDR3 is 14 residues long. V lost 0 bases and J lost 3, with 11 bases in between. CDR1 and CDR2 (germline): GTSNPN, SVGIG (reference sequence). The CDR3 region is CAWSVAGSDYGYTF. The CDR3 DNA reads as TGTGCCTGGAGTGTAGCCGGGTCCGACTATGGCTACACCTTC.

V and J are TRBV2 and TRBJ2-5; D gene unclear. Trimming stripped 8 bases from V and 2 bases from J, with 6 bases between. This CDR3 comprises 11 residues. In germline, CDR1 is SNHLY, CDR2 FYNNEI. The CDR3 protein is CASLEQETQYF. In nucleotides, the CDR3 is TGTGCCAGCCTAGAGCAAGAGACCCAGTACTTC.